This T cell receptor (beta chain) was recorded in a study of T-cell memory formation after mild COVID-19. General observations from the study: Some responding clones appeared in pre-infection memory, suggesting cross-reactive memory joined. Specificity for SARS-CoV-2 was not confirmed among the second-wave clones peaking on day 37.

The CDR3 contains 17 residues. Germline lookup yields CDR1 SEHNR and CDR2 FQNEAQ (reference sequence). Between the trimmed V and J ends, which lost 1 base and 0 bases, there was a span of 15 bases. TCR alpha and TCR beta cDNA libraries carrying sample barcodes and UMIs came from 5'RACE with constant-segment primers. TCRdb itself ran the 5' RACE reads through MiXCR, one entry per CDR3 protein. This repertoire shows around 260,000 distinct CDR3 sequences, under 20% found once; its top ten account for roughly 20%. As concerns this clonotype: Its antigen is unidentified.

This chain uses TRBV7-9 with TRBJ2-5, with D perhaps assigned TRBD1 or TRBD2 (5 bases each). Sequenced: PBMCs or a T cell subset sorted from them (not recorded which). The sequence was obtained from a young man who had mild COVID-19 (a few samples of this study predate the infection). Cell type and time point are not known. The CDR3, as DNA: TGTGCCAGCAGCTTAGGTATTCGAGGGGAGTACCAAGAGACCCAGTACTTC. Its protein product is CASSLGIRGEYQETQYF.